What follows are 26 T cell receptor beta chains derived from one specimen sequenced in a study. Via MiXCR, TCRdb re-called the RT-PCR reads, giving one row per CDR3 protein. The sample yields around 700,000 distinct CDR3 sequences, 14% seen once. Material: memory CD4+ T cells from blood. Receptors originate from a female donor in good health, serving as a healthy control.

V usage is TRBV4-1 and J usage is TRBJ2-1; D gene ambiguous. This CDR3 spans 15 amino acids. V lost 0 bases to trimming and J lost 5 bases, with 11 bases between them. The germline V gene encodes CDR1 MGHRA and CDR2 YSYEKL. CDR3 in amino acids: CASSQEGTVHNEQFF. The CDR3 bases are TGCGCCAGCAGCCAAGAAGGCACAGTACACAATGAGCAGTTCTTC.

This clonotype was seen a handful of times. CDR3 coding DNA: TGCAGTGCTAGAGATTCTCACGGACTAATGGACCCCCAAGGTGAGCAGTTCTTC. This translates into CSARDSHGLMDPQGEQFF. The chain links TRBV20-1 to TRBJ2-1; a weak D match, TRBD2 (6 bases). This CDR3 contains 18 residues. CDR1 is DFQATT and CDR2 is SNEGSKA in the germline V gene (reference sequence). The ends were cut back, 0 bases at V and 9 bases at J, with 27 bases in the middle.

The sample holds a few counts of this clonotype. The genes are TRBV6-2 or TRBV6-3 and TRBJ2-7; 13 nucleotides align to TRBD2. The germline gives CDR1 MNHEY, CDR2 SVGEGT. The trim removed 2 bases at V and 7 bases at J, leaving 8 bases unmatched. This CDR3 has 16 residues. The CDR3 DNA is TGTGCCAGCAGTTACATCCGGACTAGCGGGAGTGAAGAGCAGTACTTC. Encoded protein: CASSYIRTSGSEEQYF.

The sample holds many counts of this clonotype. This sequence joins TRBV6-5 and TRBJ1-2; D is ambiguous. Trimming pared 2 bases from V and 4 bases from J, leaving 5 bases between. CDR3 length: 12 amino acids. Germline lookup yields CDR1 MNHEY and CDR2 SVGAGI. For the CDR3, the DNA is TGTGCCAGCAGTTACGGCCCCTATGGCTACACCTTC. As protein: CASSYGPYGYTF.

This clonotype was detected many times. CDR3: CASSLRGSGGGYTF. The CDR3, as DNA: TGTGCCAGCAGTCTAAGGGGGTCTGGCGGTGGCTACACCTTC. The V and J genes are TRBV12-3 or TRBV12-4 and TRBJ1-2; weak D call: TRBD1 (6 bases). V gave up 5 bases and J gave up 7 bases, with 17 bases separating them. CDR3 length equals 14 residues.

In nucleotides, the CDR3 is TGTGCCAGCAGTGAAGGCCCGGTAGAGGCGGAGACCCAGTACTTC. Protein product: CASSEGPVEAETQYF. The J gene is TRBJ2-5, the V gene TRBV6-1; no definite D call. The CDR3 runs to 15 residues. Germline V gene data show CDR1 as MNHNS and CDR2 as SASEGT. V was clipped by 1 base and J by 5 bases, with 14 bases between them.

On this clonotype: Possible read error: a much larger clone is one base away. The V call is TRBV11-2, the J call TRBJ1-2; D ambiguous. The CDR3 is 14 residues long. Per germline, CDR1 SGHAT and CDR2 FQNNGV. V was shortened by 9 bases and J by 4 bases, with 18 bases between the two germline ends. This CDR3 is CARSPSRTGYGYTF. In nucleotides, the CDR3 is TGTGCCAGAAGCCCGAGCCGGACGGGCTATGGCTACACCTTC.

This clonotype was counted a few times. This chain links TRBV25-1 with TRBJ2-3, with 7 nucleotides matching TRBD2. The CDR3 is 16 amino acids. Trimming cost V 2 bases and J 3 bases; bases outside gene matches: 8. Germline V gene data show CDR1 as MGHDK and CDR2 as SYGVNS. This CDR3 reads CASSEIREESTDTQYF. The CDR3, as DNA: TGTGCCAGCAGTGAAATACGGGAGGAGTCAACAGATACGCAGTATTTT.

This clonotype was observed many times. This rearrangement joins TRBV20-1 to TRBJ1-5; D call uncertain. Germline CDR1 reads DFQATT; CDR2 reads SNEGSKA (reference sequence). This CDR3 is built from 14 residues. V lost 3 bases to trimming and J lost 0 bases, with 9 bases between them. The DNA of the CDR3 is TGCAGTGCTAGTCCAGACCTTAGCAATCAGCCCCAGCATTTT. This encodes CSASPDLSNQPQHF.

The chain is built from TRBV18 and TRBJ1-1; D unclear. Per germline, CDR1 KGHSH and CDR2 LQKENI. V shed 2 bases and J shed 6 bases, with 10 bases lying between them. The CDR3 extends over 13 amino acids. The CDR3 is CASSPGPQSEAFF. The CDR3 DNA sequence: TGTGCCAGCTCACCAGGCCCTCAATCTGAAGCTTTCTTT.

On this clonotype itself: Relative to the germline gene, one junction end is altered; a read error may explain this. This sequence joins TRBV18 and TRBJ2-7, with 14 bases that match TRBD2. Germline CDR1 is KGHSH and CDR2 is LQKENI. CDR3 length: 16 amino acids. CDR3 bases: TGTGCCAGCTCACCTTGGACTAGCGGGAGGTTCCACGAGAAGTACTTC. It translates to CASSPWTSGRFHEKYF.

This clonotype was seen only a few times. This chain connects TRBV5-5 to TRBJ1-4, with a weak D call TRBD1 (5 bases). Trimming cost V 4 bases and J 5 bases, with 12 bases left between them. CDR1 is SGHKS and CDR2 is YYEKEE in the germline V gene (reference sequence). The CDR3 spans 14 residues. CDR3 sequence reads: CASSQGWRNEKLFF. The CDR3 DNA is TGTGCCAGCAGCCAGGGATGGCGGAATGAAAAACTGTTTTTT.

V gene TRBV15 combines with J gene TRBJ2-3, with 7 bases fitting TRBD1. Germline assignment: CDR1 LNHNV and CDR2 YYDKDF (reference sequence). V was pared by 5 bases and J by 2 bases, with 4 bases of the junction left unmatched. The CDR3 loop spans 14 amino acids. The CDR3 sequence: CATSPGQTTDTQYF. The DNA of the CDR3 is TGTGCCACCAGCCCGGGACAGACCACAGATACGCAGTATTTT.

The genes are TRBV12-3 or TRBV12-4 and TRBJ2-5, with TRBD1 identical over 10 bases. Germline trimming cut 6 bases from V and 5 bases from J; bases unmatched to any gene: 9. The CDR3 loop spans 15 amino acids. The CDR3 protein is CASRLGTGEGETQYF. CDR3 DNA: TGTGCCAGCAGATTGGGGACAGGGGAAGGGGAGACCCAGTACTTC.

The chain carries TRBV11-1 and TRBJ2-3, with 7 bases identical to TRBD1. The length of the CDR3 is 15 residues. Germline V gene lookup returns CDR1 SGHAT and CDR2 FQDESV (reference sequence). The J segment lost 7 bases and the V segment lost 3 bases, leaving 10 bases of the junction unmatched. The CDR3 loop is CASSFGLAGGYTQYF. The DNA for the CDR3 is TGTGCCAGCAGCTTTGGTCTCGCAGGGGGATATACGCAGTATTTT.

CDR3 nucleotide sequence: TGTGCCAGCAGCTCCGGCTGGGGGATTAACACCGGGGAGCTGTTTTTT. It yields the protein CASSSGWGINTGELFF. The chain links TRBV9 to TRBJ2-2, with D tentatively TRBD1 or TRBD2 (5 bases each). Germline V lookup: CDR1 SGDLS, CDR2 YYNGEE. V lost 4 bases and J 2 bases, leaving 15 bases between the germline ends. This CDR3 has 16 residues.

This clonotype was detected a few times. This sequence joins TRBV7-9 and TRBJ2-7; D call uncertain. V lost 4 bases, J lost 0 bases, and 13 bases lay in between. The germline gives CDR1 SEHNR, CDR2 FQNEAQ (reference sequence). The CDR3 extends over 15 amino acids. The CDR3 protein is CASSSTLSSSYEQYF. CDR3 nucleotides: TGTGCCAGCAGCTCCACCCTGTCGAGCTCCTACGAGCAGTACTTC.

The V and J genes are TRBV2 and TRBJ1-5; 9 bases match TRBD1. The germline V gene has CDR1 SNHLY and CDR2 FYNNEI. The J segment lost 2 bases and the V segment lost 2 bases, leaving 4 bases of the junction unmatched. CDR3 length: 16 amino acids. CDR3 DNA: TGTGCCAGCAGTGAAATGACAGGGGGTGGCAATCAGCCCCAGCATTTT. Protein sequence: CASSEMTGGGNQPQHF.

The chain couples TRBV15 to TRBJ1-5, with TRBD1 matching over 7 bases. V lost 5 bases to trimming and J lost 5 bases; unmatched junction nucleotides: 6. Germline CDR1 and CDR2: LNHNV and YYDKDF (reference sequence). This CDR3 has 14 amino acids. CDR3 protein: CATSVGTDDQPQHF. Here the CDR3 DNA reads TGTGCCACCAGCGTCGGGACAGACGATCAGCCCCAGCATTTT. Together with reference TRBV15 and TRBJ1-5, the CDR3 gives the full variable domain: DAMVIQNPRYQVTQFGKPVTLSCSQTLNHNVMYWYQQKSSQAPKLLFHYYDKDFNNEADTPDNFQSRRPNTSFCFLDIRSPGLGDTAMYLCATSVGTDDQPQHFGDGTRLSIL.

This clonotype was observed at least ten times. V usage is TRBV7-2 and J usage is TRBJ2-5; D is unclear. CDR3 length: 12 amino acids. The germline V gene encodes CDR1 SGHTA and CDR2 FQGNSA. V was pared by 4 bases and J by 0 bases, with 3 bases between. The CDR3: CASSYYQETQYF. In DNA form, the CDR3 reads TGTGCCAGCAGCTATTACCAAGAGACCCAGTACTTC.

The chain couples TRBV10-3 to TRBJ1-6; D is possibly TRBD1 (5 bases). Per the germline V gene, CDR1 is ENHRY and CDR2 is SYGVKD. The ends were cut back, 0 bases at V and 5 bases at J, with 8 bases in the middle. The CDR3 consists of 15 residues. The CDR3 DNA is TGTGCCATCAGTGAGTCTGGGGACGATAATTCACCCCTCCACTTT. This encodes CAISESGDDNSPLHF.

This clonotype has a count of ten or more. The gene calls are TRBV4-3 and TRBJ2-7, with D unresolved. The V gene lost 1 base and the J gene lost 5 bases, with 24 bases spanning the gap. This CDR3 contains 18 residues. Germline V gives CDR1 LGHNA, CDR2 YSLEER. The CDR3 is CASSQVVGGPATSHEQYF. CDR3 in DNA: TGCGCCAGCAGCCAAGTCGTGGGTGGGCCGGCAACGTCCCACGAGCAGTACTTC.

V usage is TRBV20-1 and J usage is TRBJ2-5; 11 bases are a match to TRBD2. The CDR3 consists of 15 residues. With 3 bases clipped from V and 2 bases from J, the junction kept 5 bases outside the gene matches. CDR1 and CDR2 from the germline V gene are DFQATT and SNEGSKA (reference sequence). The CDR3 DNA follows: TGCAGTGCTAGCCGACTAGCGGGAAGACAAGAGACCCAGTACTTC. This translates into CSASRLAGRQETQYF.

At least ten counts were recorded for this clonotype. This chain connects TRBV20-1 to TRBJ2-4, with D perhaps assigned TRBD1 or TRBD2 (6 bases each). The CDR3 loop spans 15 amino acids. Germline V lookup: CDR1 DFQATT, CDR2 SNEGSKA (reference sequence). V lost 8 bases to trimming and J lost 1 base, with 18 bases between them. This CDR3 is CSPSQGGLAKNIQYF. DNA for the CDR3: TGCAGTCCCTCGCAAGGGGGGCTTGCCAAAAACATTCAGTACTTC.

The V and J genes are TRBV3-1 and TRBJ1-1; D call uncertain. The CDR3 totals 14 residues. Looked up from germline, CDR1 is LGHDT and CDR2 is YNNKEL (reference sequence). The germline V and J ends were trimmed by 5 bases and 4 bases, with 14 bases remaining between them. The CDR3 DNA reads TGTGCCAGCAGCAATCGTCAGGCAGGCACTGAAGCTTTCTTT. Its protein is CASSNRQAGTEAFF.

This clonotype was seen at least ten times. This chain connects TRBV6-6 to TRBJ2-5; D may be TRBD1 or TRBD2 (5 bases each). Trimming removed 6 bases at V and 1 base at J, with 15 bases between. The CDR3 runs 15 residues. Germline CDR1 MNHNY, CDR2 SVGAGI (reference sequence). The DNA for the CDR3 is TGTGCCAGCAGGGACACGGACCGGGGCCAAGAGACCCAGTACTTC. It yields the protein CASRDTDRGQETQYF.